A single sample gave rise to the 2 T cell receptor beta chains below, sequenced in a study of identical twins. TCRdb reprocessed the 5' RACE reads via MiXCR and lists one record per CDR3 protein. The table has under 400,000 distinct CDR3 sequences, around 9% seen once. Sequenced input: naive T cells sorted from blood. Receptors were obtained from a woman between 45 and 65 years old in good health.

This clonotype was counted at least ten times. The V gene is TRBV12-3 or TRBV12-4, the J gene TRBJ2-4; D gene uncertain. V was trimmed by 3 bases and J by 9 bases, leaving 15 bases between them. The CDR3 has 14 amino acids. Here the CDR3 reads CASSFRPKGGIQYF. CDR3 sequence (DNA): TGTGCCAGCAGTTTCCGGCCTAAAGGTGGCATTCAGTACTTC.

This clonotype was recorded many times. This chain joins TRBV27 and TRBJ2-1; TRBD2 aligns across 10 bases. CDR3 length equals 15 residues. V lost 2 bases to trimming and J lost 5 bases; unmatched junction nucleotides: 3. Per the germline V gene, CDR1 is MNHEY and CDR2 is SMNVEV (reference sequence). The CDR3 DNA follows: TGTGCCAGCAGTTTAACTAGCGGGGAAAACAATGAGCAGTTCTTC. This gives the protein CASSLTSGENNEQFF.